These T cell receptor beta chains were read from a single sample in a study of blood T cell repertoires in COVID-19. Clones were read by immunoSEQ multiplex PCR, and TCRdb kept only the in-frame ones, dropping some. The sample has around 400,000 clones, 89% seen once; the top ten hold 0.95% to 1.5%. Sequencing was performed on peripheral blood. These receptors were collected from a man aged 40-50 years with acute or convalescent COVID-19. CDR3s include the opening cysteine and the closing phenylalanine or tryptophan. Fields, in order: D gene, J gene, V gene, clone size, CDR3 protein, CDR3 DNA. The D gene is left open where the match is weak. Clone size is not always given. Where it is, it says once, few, many or a class for expanded clones.

TRBD1 TRBJ2-3 TRBV4-1 NA CASSQGDRERDTQYF TGCGCCAGCAGCCAGGGGGACAGGGAGAGAGATACGCAGTATTTT
TRBD2 TRBJ2-7 TRBV11-2 NA CASSLDQETSGGERQYF TGTGCCAGCAGCTTAGATCAGGAGACTAGCGGGGGGGAACGGCAGTACTTC
TRBD2 TRBJ2-1 TRBV2 NA CASRDPTSFDEQFF TGTGCCAGCAGGGACCCGACTAGCTTCGATGAGCAGTTCTTC
TRBD2 TRBJ2-1 TRBV9 few CASSAGLAGGHSSYNEQFF TGTGCCAGCAGCGCTGGACTAGCGGGGGGGCATAGCTCCTACAATGAGCAGTTCTTC
NA TRBJ1-1 TRBV2 once CATHFGGVTEAFF TGTGCCACCCATTTCGGCGGGGTCACTGAAGCTTTCTTT
TRBD1 TRBJ1-5 TRBV28 once CASSPTGTGVGSNQPQHF TGTGCCAGCAGTCCAACCGGGACAGGGGTTGGTAGCAATCAGCCCCAGCATTTT
NA TRBJ1-1 TRBV7-2 NA CASSMTENTEAFF TGTGCCAGCAGCATGACAGAGAACACTGAAGCTTTCTTT
TRBD1 TRBJ2-5 TRBV2 once CASRGDSGWETQYF TGTGCCAGCAGAGGGGACAGTGGGTGGGAGACCCAGTACTTC
TRBD1 TRBJ1-5 TRBV28 NA CASGTANQPQHF TGTGCCAGCGGGACAGCTAATCAGCCCCAGCATTTT
TRBD1 TRBJ1-6 TRBV28 NA CASSPTGGSAHSPLHF TGTGCCAGCAGCCCTACAGGGGGCTCAGCTCATTCACCCCTCCACTTT
NA TRBJ1-3 TRBV6-4 few CASRSDRTEPSLPGNTIYF TGTGCCAGCAGATCAGACCGGACTGAGCCATCCTTACCCGGAAACACCATATATTTT
TRBD2 TRBJ2-1 TRBV6-2/TRBV6-3 NA CASSYPQGLAYEQFF TGTGCCAGCAGTTACCCCCAGGGACTAGCCTATGAGCAGTTCTTC
NA TRBJ1-6 TRBV2 NA CASSDQSHSPLHF TGTGCCAGCAGTGACCAGTCCCACTCACCCCTCCACTTT
NA TRBJ1-1 TRBV25-1 NA CASSRGNTEAFF TGTGCCAGCAGTAGGGGGAACACTGAAGCTTTCTTT
NA TRBJ1-2 TRBV18 NA CASSPLTENYGYTF TGTGCCAGCTCCCCGTTGACAGAGAACTATGGCTACACCTTC
NA TRBJ1-5 TRBV4-2 NA CASSQDGRQGNNQPQHF TGTGCCAGCAGCCAGGATGGGCGGCAGGGGAATAATCAGCCCCAGCATTTT
NA TRBJ2-1 TRBV2 NA CASSGPGTVDNEQFF TGTGCCAGCTCCGGTCCGGGTACGGTCGACAATGAGCAGTTCTTC
NA TRBJ2-3 TRBV28 NA CASLTTGGGTQYF TGTGCCAGCTTGACGACCGGCGGTGGTACGCAGTATTTT
TRBD1 TRBJ2-5 TRBV10-3 NA CAISNVQGAGETQYF TGTGCCATCAGTAACGTACAGGGGGCAGGGGAGACCCAGTACTTC
NA TRBJ1-1 TRBV10-3 NA CAISVLSGKNTEAFF TGTGCCATCAGTGTCTTGTCCGGGAAGAACACTGAAGCTTTCTTT
NA TRBJ1-2 TRBV28 NA CASSFGGFYYGYTF TGTGCCAGCAGTTTTGGGGGGTTTTACTATGGCTACACCTTC
TRBD1 TRBJ2-1 TRBV5-1 NA CASSWDGTGDYEQFF TGCGCCAGCAGCTGGGACGGGACAGGGGATTATGAGCAGTTCTTC
NA TRBJ1-2 TRBV28 NA CASSLSGREHGYTF TGTGCCAGCAGTTTATCAGGCAGGGAACATGGCTACACCTTC
TRBD1 TRBJ1-2 TRBV7-2 NA CASSPGTGIRKGYTF TGTGCCAGCAGCCCCGGGACAGGGATTCGTAAGGGCTACACCTTC
TRBD2 TRBJ2-3 TRBV11-3 NA CASSLTSGSTDTQYF TGTGCCAGCAGTTTGACTAGCGGGAGCACAGATACGCAGTATTTT
NA TRBJ2-1 TRBV2 NA CASCWQGTYNEQFF TGTGCCAGCTGCTGGCAGGGCACCTACAATGAGCAGTTCTTC
TRBD1 TRBJ2-5 TRBV5-1 NA CASSLGQGEETQYF TGCGCCAGCAGCTTGGGACAGGGCGAAGAGACCCAGTACTTC
NA TRBJ2-7 TRBV19 NA CASSKGSGYEQYF TGTGCCAGTAGTAAGGGGTCCGGCTACGAGCAGTACTTC
NA TRBJ2-7 TRBV18 NA CASSLGHFSYEQYF TGTGCCAGCTCACTGGGACATTTCTCCTACGAGCAGTACTTC
NA TRBJ2-1 TRBV28 NA CASSWWAGANNEQFF TGTGCCAGCAGTTGGTGGGCGGGGGCGAACAATGAGCAGTTCTTC
TRBD1 TRBJ1-2 TRBV19 NA CASRIDRDSGYTF TGTGCCAGTAGGATTGACAGGGACTCTGGCTACACCTTC
TRBD1 TRBJ1-5 TRBV7-8 NA CASSLYRGRNQPQHF TGTGCCAGCAGCCTGTACAGGGGGCGTAATCAGCCCCAGCATTTT
TRBD2 TRBJ2-3 TRBV4-1 NA CASSRLAGHTDTQYF TGCGCCAGCAGCCGACTAGCGGGGCACACAGATACGCAGTATTTT
NA TRBJ2-3 TRBV18 NA CASSPSPRLSTDTQYF TGTGCCAGCTCACCATCTCCTAGACTTAGCACAGATACGCAGTATTTT
NA TRBJ1-2 TRBV6-6 once CASRLGYGYTF TGTGCCAGCAGACTAGGTTATGGCTACACCTTC
NA TRBJ2-4 TRBV5-4 NA CASSSTTKNIQYF TGTGCCAGCAGCTCCACGACTAAAAACATTCAGTACTTC
NA TRBJ1-1 TRBV19 NA CASSIDRGFEAFF TGTGCCAGTAGTATAGATCGAGGGTTTGAAGCTTTCTTT
NA TRBJ1-6 TRBV11-2 NA CASSLDISPLHF TGTGCCAGCAGCTTAGATATCTCACCCCTCCACTTT
NA TRBJ2-2 TRBV7-3 NA CASSLQGTNTGELFF TGTGCCAGCAGCTTGCAAGGGACAAACACCGGGGAGCTGTTTTTT
TRBD1 TRBJ1-1 TRBV28 NA CASSPDRVGAFF TGTGCCAGCAGCCCCGACAGGGTCGGAGCTTTCTTT
NA TRBJ2-6 TRBV11-2 NA CASSPEGSGSGANVLTF TGTGCCAGCAGCCCGGAGGGCTCCGGCTCTGGGGCCAACGTCCTGACTTTC
NA TRBJ2-5 TRBV9 NA CASSVGTSLETQYF TGTGCCAGCAGCGTAGGCACTAGTTTAGAGACCCAGTACTTC
TRBD1 TRBJ1-6 TRBV6-6 NA CASSPGQGPRDGNSPLHF TGTGCCAGCAGTCCGGGACAGGGGCCTCGAGATGGGAATTCACCCCTCCACTTT
TRBD1 TRBJ1-2 TRBV30 NA CASTGVNYGYTF TGTGCCTCCACAGGGGTCAACTATGGCTACACCTTC
TRBD1 TRBJ1-1 TRBV29-1 NA CSVVEGDRGITEAFF TGCAGCGTTGTCGAGGGGGACAGGGGGATTACTGAAGCTTTCTTT
NA TRBJ2-1 TRBV7-8 NA CASSLGTTPSEQFF TGTGCCAGCAGCTTAGGGACTACCCCCAGTGAGCAGTTCTTC
NA TRBJ2-6 TRBV2 NA CASSAGRSSGANVLTF TGTGCCAGCAGTGCTGGCCGGAGCTCTGGGGCCAACGTCCTGACTTTC
NA TRBJ1-1 TRBV9 NA CASSVARRPEVIMNTEAFF TGTGCCAGCAGCGTAGCAAGACGGCCGGAGGTAATTATGAACACTGAAGCTTTCTTT
NA TRBJ1-5 TRBV7-9 NA CASSAGAHSNQPQHF TGTGCCAGCAGCGCCGGAGCCCATAGCAATCAGCCCCAGCATTTT
NA TRBJ2-3 TRBV19 NA CASSTRVYGKITDTQYF TGTGCCAGTAGTACTCGGGTCTATGGCAAGATCACAGATACGCAGTATTTT
TRBD1 TRBJ1-2 TRBV6-1 NA CASSESRQGYGYTF TGTGCCAGCAGTGAATCCCGACAGGGCTATGGCTACACCTTC
NA TRBJ2-3 TRBV19 NA CASSIRGAGDTQYF TGTGCCAGTAGTATACGGGGGGCTGGAGATACGCAGTATTTT